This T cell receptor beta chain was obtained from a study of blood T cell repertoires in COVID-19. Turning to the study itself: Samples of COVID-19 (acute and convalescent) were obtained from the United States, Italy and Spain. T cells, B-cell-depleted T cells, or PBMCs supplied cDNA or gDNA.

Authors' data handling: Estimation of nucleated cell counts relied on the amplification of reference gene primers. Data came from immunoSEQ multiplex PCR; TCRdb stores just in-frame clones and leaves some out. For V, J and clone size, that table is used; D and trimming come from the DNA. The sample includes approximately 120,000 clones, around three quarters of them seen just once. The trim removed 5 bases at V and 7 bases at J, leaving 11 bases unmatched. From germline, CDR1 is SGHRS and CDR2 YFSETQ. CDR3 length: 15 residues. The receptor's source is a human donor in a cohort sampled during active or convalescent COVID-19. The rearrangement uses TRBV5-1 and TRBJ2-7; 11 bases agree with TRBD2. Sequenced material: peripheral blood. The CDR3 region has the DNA TGCGCCAGCAGGCAATTAGCGGGAGGGCCCGGGGAGCAGTACTTC. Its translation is CASRQLAGGPGEQYF.